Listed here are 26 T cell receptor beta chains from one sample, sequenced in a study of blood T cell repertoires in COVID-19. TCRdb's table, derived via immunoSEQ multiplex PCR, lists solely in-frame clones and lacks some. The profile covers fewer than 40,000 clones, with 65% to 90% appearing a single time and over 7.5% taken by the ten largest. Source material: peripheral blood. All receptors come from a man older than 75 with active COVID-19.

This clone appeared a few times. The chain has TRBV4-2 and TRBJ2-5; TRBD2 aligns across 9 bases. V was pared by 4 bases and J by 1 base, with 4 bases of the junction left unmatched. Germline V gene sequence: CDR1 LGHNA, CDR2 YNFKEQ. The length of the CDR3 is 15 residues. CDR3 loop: CASSPSTSGQETQYF. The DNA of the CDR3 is TGTGCCAGCAGCCCCTCGACTAGCGGCCAAGAGACCCAGTACTTC.

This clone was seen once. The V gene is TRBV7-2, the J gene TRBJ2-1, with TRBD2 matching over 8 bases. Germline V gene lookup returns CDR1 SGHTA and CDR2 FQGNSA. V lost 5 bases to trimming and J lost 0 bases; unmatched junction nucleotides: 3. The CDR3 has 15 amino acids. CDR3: CASSRGGASYNEQFF. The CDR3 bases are TGTGCCAGCAGCCGGGGGGGAGCCTCCTACAATGAGCAGTTCTTC.

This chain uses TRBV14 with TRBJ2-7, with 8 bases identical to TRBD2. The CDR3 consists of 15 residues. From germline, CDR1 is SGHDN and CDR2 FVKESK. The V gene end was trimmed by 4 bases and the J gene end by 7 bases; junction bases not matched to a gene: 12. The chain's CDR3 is CASSPPRTGGREQYF. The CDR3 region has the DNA TGTGCCAGCAGCCCTCCACGGACGGGGGGGCGTGAGCAGTACTTC.

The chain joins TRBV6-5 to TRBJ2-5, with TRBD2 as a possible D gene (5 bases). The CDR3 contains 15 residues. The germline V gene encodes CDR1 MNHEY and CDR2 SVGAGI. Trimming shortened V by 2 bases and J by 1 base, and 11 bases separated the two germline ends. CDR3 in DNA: TGTGCCAGCAGTTACCCAGGAGGACGCCAAGAGACCCAGTACTTC. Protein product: CASSYPGGRQETQYF.

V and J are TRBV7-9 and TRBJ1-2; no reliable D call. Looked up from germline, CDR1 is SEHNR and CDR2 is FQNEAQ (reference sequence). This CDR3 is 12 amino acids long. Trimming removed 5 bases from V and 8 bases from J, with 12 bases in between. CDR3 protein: CASSERLEGYTF. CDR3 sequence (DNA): TGTGCCAGCAGCGAGAGGCTGGAAGGCTACACCTTC.

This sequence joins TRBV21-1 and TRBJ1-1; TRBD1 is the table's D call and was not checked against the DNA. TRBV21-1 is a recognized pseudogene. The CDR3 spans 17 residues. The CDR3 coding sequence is TGTGCCAGCAGCAGATCCGGGCAGGGTAAATCGGCCACTGAAGCTTTCTTT. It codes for CASSRSGQGKSATEAFF.

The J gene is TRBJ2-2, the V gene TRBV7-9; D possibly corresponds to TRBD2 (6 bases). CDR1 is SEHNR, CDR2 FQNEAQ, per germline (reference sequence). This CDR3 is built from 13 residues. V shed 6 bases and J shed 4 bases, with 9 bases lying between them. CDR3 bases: TGTGCCAGCAGGGCTAGCGCCACCGGGGAGCTGTTTTTT. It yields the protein CASRASATGELFF.

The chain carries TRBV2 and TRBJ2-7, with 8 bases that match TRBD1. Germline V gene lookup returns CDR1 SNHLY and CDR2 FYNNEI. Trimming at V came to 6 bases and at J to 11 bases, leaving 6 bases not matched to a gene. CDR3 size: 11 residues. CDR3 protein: CASRTGVAEYF. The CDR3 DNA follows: TGTGCCAGCAGGACAGGGGTGGCGGAGTACTTC.

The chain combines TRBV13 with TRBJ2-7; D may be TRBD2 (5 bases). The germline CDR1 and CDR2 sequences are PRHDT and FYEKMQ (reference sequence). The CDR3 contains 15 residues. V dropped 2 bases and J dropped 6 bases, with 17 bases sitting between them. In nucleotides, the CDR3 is TGTGCCAGCAGCTTACGAGGAGGAAAAGGATCCGAGCAGTACTTC. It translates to CASSLRGGKGSEQYF.

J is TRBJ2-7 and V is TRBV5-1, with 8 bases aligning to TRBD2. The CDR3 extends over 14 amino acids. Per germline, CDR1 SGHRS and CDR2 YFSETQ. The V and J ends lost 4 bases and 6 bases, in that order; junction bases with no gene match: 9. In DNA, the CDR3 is TGCGCCAGCAGCCGGTATAGCGGGGAGGGCGAGCAGTACTTC. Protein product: CASSRYSGEGEQYF.

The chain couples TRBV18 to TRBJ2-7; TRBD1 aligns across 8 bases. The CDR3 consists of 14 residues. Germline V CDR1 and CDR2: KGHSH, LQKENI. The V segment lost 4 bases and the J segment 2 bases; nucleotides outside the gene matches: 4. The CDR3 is CASSRAGGPYEQYF. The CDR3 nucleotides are TGTGCCAGCTCACGGGCAGGGGGCCCCTACGAGCAGTACTTC.

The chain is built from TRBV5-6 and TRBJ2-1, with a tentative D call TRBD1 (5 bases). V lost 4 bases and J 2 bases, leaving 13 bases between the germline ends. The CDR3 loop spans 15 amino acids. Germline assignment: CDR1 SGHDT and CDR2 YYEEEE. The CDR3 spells CASSRRQPTYNEQFF. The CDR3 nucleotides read TGTGCCAGCAGCAGGCGACAGCCCACCTACAATGAGCAGTTCTTC.

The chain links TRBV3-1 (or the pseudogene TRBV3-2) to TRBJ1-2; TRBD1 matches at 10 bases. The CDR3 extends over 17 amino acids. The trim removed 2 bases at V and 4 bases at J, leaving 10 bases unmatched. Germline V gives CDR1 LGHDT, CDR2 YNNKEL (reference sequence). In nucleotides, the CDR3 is TGTGCCAGCAGCCAAAATCGACAGGGGGCTTTGATCTATGGCTACACCTTC. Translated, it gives CASSQNRQGALIYGYTF.

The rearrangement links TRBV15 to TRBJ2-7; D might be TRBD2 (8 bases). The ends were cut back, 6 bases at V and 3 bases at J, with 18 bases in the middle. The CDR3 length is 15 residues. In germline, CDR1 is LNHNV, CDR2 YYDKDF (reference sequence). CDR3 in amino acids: CATSTREGAGYEQYF. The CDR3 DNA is TGTGCCACCAGTACCCGGGAGGGGGCGGGCTACGAGCAGTACTTC. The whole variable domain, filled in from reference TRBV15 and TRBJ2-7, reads DAMVIQNPRYQVTQFGKPVTLSCSQTLNHNVMYWYQQKSSQAPKLLFHYYDKDFNNEADTPDNFQSRRPNTSFCFLDIRSPGLGDTAMYLCATSTREGAGYEQYFGPGTRLTVT.

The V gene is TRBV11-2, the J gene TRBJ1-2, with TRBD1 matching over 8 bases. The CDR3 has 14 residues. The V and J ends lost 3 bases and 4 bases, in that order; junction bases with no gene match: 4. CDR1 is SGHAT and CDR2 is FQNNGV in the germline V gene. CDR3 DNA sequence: TGTGCCAGCAGCTTCCAGGGGGCGGGCTATGGCTACACCTTC. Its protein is CASSFQGAGYGYTF.

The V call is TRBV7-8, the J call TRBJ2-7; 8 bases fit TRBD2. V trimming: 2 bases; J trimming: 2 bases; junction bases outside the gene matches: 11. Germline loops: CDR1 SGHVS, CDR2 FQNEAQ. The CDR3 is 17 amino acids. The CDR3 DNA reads TGTGCCAGCAGCTTAAATGCGGGGGGCTATTCCCCCTACGAGCAGTACTTC. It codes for CASSLNAGGYSPYEQYF.

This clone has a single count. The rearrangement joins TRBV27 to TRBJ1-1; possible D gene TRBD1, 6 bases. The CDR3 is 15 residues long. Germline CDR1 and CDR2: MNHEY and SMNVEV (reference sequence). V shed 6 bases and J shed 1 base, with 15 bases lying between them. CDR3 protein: CASRNLGAPNTEAFF. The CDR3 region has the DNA TGTGCCAGCAGGAACTTGGGGGCCCCGAACACTGAAGCTTTCTTT.

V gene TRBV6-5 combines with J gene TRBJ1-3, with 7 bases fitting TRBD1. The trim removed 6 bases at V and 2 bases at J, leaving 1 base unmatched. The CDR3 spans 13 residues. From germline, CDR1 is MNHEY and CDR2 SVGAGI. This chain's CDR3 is CASSQGAGNTIYF. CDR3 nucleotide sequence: TGTGCCAGCAGCCAGGGGGCTGGAAACACCATATATTTT.

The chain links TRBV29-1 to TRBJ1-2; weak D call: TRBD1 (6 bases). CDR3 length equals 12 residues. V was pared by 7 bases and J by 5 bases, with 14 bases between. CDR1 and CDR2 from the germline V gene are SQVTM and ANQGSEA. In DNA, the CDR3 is TGCAGCGCCAGGACAGAAGCTTATGGCTACACCTTC. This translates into CSARTEAYGYTF. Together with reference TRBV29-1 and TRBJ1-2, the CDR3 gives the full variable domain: SAVISQKPSRDICQRGTSLTIQCQVDSQVTMMFWYRQQPGQSLTLIATANQGSEATYESGFVIDKFPISRPNLTFSTLTVSNMSPEDSSIYLCSARTEAYGYTFGSGTRLTVV.

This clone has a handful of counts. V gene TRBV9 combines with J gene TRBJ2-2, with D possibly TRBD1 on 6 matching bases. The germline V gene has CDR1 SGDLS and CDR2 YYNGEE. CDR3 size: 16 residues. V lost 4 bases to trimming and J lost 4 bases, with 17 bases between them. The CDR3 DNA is TGTGCCAGCAGCTCAAATACAGGGCTCCTCACCGGGGAGCTGTTTTTT. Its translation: CASSSNTGLLTGELFF.

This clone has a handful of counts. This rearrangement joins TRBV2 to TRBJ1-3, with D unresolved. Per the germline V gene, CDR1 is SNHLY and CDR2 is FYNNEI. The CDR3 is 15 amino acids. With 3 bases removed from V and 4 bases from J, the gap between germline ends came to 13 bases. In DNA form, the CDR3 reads TGTGCCAGCAGTGATGGGCCCGGCTGGGGAAACACCATATATTTT. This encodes CASSDGPGWGNTIYF.

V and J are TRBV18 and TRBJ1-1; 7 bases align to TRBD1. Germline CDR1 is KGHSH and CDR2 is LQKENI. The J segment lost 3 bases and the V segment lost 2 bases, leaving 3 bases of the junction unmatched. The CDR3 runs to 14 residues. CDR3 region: CASSPITGDTEAFF. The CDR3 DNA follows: TGTGCCAGCTCACCAATAACAGGGGACACTGAAGCTTTCTTT.

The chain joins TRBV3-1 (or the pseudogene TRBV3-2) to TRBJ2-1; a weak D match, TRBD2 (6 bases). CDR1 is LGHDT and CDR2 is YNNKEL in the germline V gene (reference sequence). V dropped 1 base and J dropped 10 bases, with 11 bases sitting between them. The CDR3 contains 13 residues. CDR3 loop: CASSQGRGTEQFF. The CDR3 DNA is TGTGCCAGCAGCCAAGGCCGGGGGACCGAGCAGTTCTTC.

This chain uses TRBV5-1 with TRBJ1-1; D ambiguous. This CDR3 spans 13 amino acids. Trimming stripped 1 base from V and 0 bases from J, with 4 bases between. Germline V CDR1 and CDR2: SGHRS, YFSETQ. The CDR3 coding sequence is TGCGCCAGCAGCTTGTATATGAACACTGAAGCTTTCTTT. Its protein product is CASSLYMNTEAFF.

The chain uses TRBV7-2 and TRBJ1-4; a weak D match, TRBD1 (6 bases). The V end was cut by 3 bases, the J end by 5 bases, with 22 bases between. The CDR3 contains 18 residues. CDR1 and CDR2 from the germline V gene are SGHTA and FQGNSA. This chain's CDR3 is CASSFSAGAPSGNEKLFF. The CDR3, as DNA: TGTGCCAGCAGCTTCTCGGCAGGGGCCCCCTCGGGAAATGAAAAACTGTTTTTT. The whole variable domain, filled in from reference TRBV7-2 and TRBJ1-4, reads GAGVSQSPSNKVTEKGKDVELRCDPISGHTALYWYRQSLGQGLEFLIYFQGNSAPDKSGLPSDRFSAERTGGSVSTLTIQRTQQEDSAVYLCASSFSAGAPSGNEKLFFGSGTQLSVL.

CDR3 sequence reads: CASSLTPGTITDTQYF. CDR3 nucleotide sequence: TGTGCCAGCAGCTTAACCCCCGGGACTATCACAGATACGCAGTATTTT. This sequence joins TRBV7-8 and TRBJ2-3; 7 bases agree with TRBD2. With 2 bases clipped from V and 2 bases from J, the junction kept 7 bases outside the gene matches. Germline V gene sequence: CDR1 SGHVS, CDR2 FQNEAQ. This CDR3 has 16 residues.